This entry lists 26 T cell receptor beta chains sequenced from one sample in a study of shared clonotypes between healthy human individuals (dated by TCRdb to about 2020). The library was built by means of the immunoSEQ multiplex PCR assay. TCRdb's version of the immuneACCESS table is confined to in-frame rearrangements and falls short of the full clone set. An unresolved V gene accounts for under half of the shortfall where checked; the remainder is of unknown origin. A total of more than 2,000,000 clones appear in this sample, 80% to 95% of them only once. The ten largest clones represent 0.39% of the sample. The sequenced material came from naive CD4+ T cells from PBMCs. What the cell subset or site label conveys for this sample: CD45RA+ positively selected. These receptor sequences come from a man aged 18 to 35 in good health. Some clones in this sample may be carry-over from other donors' samples.

The V and J genes are TRBV30 and TRBJ2-5, with D hard to call. V was clipped by 3 bases and J by 5 bases, with 10 bases between them. Germline-derived CDR1 and CDR2 are GTSNPN and SVGIG (reference sequence). This CDR3 contains 12 residues. Written as DNA, the CDR3 is TGTGCCTGGAGCCAACGGTGGGAGACCCAGTACTTC. Its translation is CAWSQRWETQYF. Together with reference TRBV30 and TRBJ2-5, the CDR3 gives the full variable domain: SQTIHQWPATLVQPVGSPLSLECTVEGTSNPNLYWYRQAAGRGLQLLFYSVGIGQISSEVPQNLSASRPQDRQFILSSKKLLLSDSGFYLCAWSQRWETQYFGPGTRLLVL.

This clone was seen once. The chain employs TRBV7-2 and TRBJ2-2, with D possibly matching TRBD2 (5 bases). V was shortened by 6 bases and J by 6 bases, with 17 bases between the two germline ends. Looked up from germline, CDR1 is SGHTA and CDR2 is FQGNSA. The CDR3 extends over 15 amino acids. Here the CDR3 reads CASRPGVVGSGELFF. The CDR3 nucleotides are TGTGCCAGCAGACCCGGGGTAGTAGGTTCCGGGGAGCTGTTTTTT.

This sequence joins TRBV28 and TRBJ1-5; 7 nucleotides match TRBD1. From germline, CDR1 is MDHEN and CDR2 SYDVKM. With 5 bases clipped from V and 2 bases from J, the junction kept 6 bases outside the gene matches. The CDR3 loop spans 15 amino acids. The CDR3 DNA reads TGTGCCAGCAGTGGAGGGGGCTTGGGCAATCAGCCCCAGCATTTT. Translation: CASSGGGLGNQPQHF.

The rearrangement uses TRBV13 and TRBJ2-3, with D tentatively TRBD1 or TRBD2 (7 bases each). The V gene lost 8 bases and the J gene lost 1 base, with 19 bases spanning the gap. Germline values: CDR1 PRHDT, CDR2 FYEKMQ (reference sequence). This CDR3 contains 16 residues. The CDR3 DNA sequence: TGTGCCAGCCTTTATTCAGGGGGAGGGGGCACAGATACGCAGTATTTT. Translated: CASLYSGGGGTDTQYF. The whole variable domain, remainder taken from reference TRBV13 and TRBJ2-3, is AAGVIQSPRHLIKEKRETATLKCYPIPRHDTVYWYQQGPGQDPQFLISFYEKMQSDKGSIPDRFSAQQFSDYHSELNMSSLELGDSALYFCASLYSGGGGTDTQYFGPGTRLTVL.

The V gene is TRBV7-2, the J gene TRBJ2-5, with D perhaps TRBD1 or TRBD2 (5 bases each). This CDR3 comprises 13 residues. CDR1 SGHTA and CDR2 FQGNSA come from the germline V gene. V was shortened by 3 bases and J by 3 bases, with 8 bases between the two germline ends. The CDR3 nucleotides are TGTGCCAGCAGCTTCGGGGCTAAAGAGACCCAGTACTTC. This gives the protein CASSFGAKETQYF.

This chain joins TRBV5-1 and TRBJ1-1; 10 bases map to TRBD1. The V gene end was trimmed by 5 bases and the J gene end by 10 bases; junction bases not matched to a gene: 11. CDR1 is SGHRS and CDR2 is YFSETQ in the germline V gene. This CDR3 spans 14 amino acids. As DNA, the CDR3 is TGCGCCAGCAGTTACGGGACAGGGGTAACACGAGCTTTCTTT. Amino acid sequence: CASSYGTGVTRAFF.

The rearrangement uses TRBV28 and TRBJ2-3; no clear D. The CDR3 consists of 15 residues. Deletions cut 2 bases from V and 3 bases from J, with 12 bases between. Germline V CDR1 and CDR2: MDHEN, SYDVKM. For the CDR3, the DNA is TGTGCCAGCAGTTTAGATACCCCGAATACAGATACGCAGTATTTT. This encodes CASSLDTPNTDTQYF.

This clone was counted a single time. The chain has TRBV9 and TRBJ2-7; 8 bases map to TRBD2. Germline V gene lookup returns CDR1 SGDLS and CDR2 YYNGEE. The CDR3 covers 15 residues. The V gene end was trimmed by 0 bases and the J gene end by 4 bases; junction bases not matched to a gene: 6. The CDR3, as DNA: TGTGCCAGCAGCGTAGGGCAAGCGGGAGTTTACGAGCAGTACTTC. It yields the protein CASSVGQAGVYEQYF.

This clone occurred once. The rearrangement links TRBV4-1 to TRBJ2-4, with 13 bases fitting TRBD2. Trimming took 3 bases from V and 3 from J; bases not matched to a gene: 5. The CDR3 extends over 17 amino acids. Germline V gene data show CDR1 as MGHRA and CDR2 as YSYEKL. Here the CDR3 reads CASSHTSGRDSKNIQYF. The CDR3 bases are TGCGCCAGCAGCCATACTAGCGGGAGGGATAGCAAAAACATTCAGTACTTC.

The CDR3 reads CASSDRDRDSYEQYF. The CDR3 DNA reads TGCGCCAGCAGCGACAGGGACCGGGACTCCTACGAGCAGTACTTC. This chain connects TRBV10-1 to TRBJ2-7; TRBD1 matches 7 bases. After removal of 6 bases from V and 0 bases from J, the junction contained 8 bases not matched to a gene. Germline-derived CDR1 and CDR2 are WNHNN and SYGVQD (reference sequence). This CDR3 region has 15 residues.

The J gene is TRBJ1-4, the V gene TRBV5-4; 8 nucleotides match TRBD1. This CDR3 has 16 amino acids. The germline V gene has CDR1 SGHNT and CDR2 YYREEE (reference sequence). The V segment lost 2 bases and the J segment 4 bases; nucleotides outside the gene matches: 7. The CDR3 region has the DNA TGTGCCAGCAGCTTTAGAAAGGACAGGGATAATGAAAAACTGTTTTTT. Its translation: CASSFRKDRDNEKLFF.

The chain is built from TRBV5-1 and TRBJ2-2; 10 bases line up with TRBD1. V shed 4 bases and J 0 bases; nucleotides not matched to a gene: 3. The germline V gene encodes CDR1 SGHRS and CDR2 YFSETQ. The length of the CDR3 is 16 residues. The CDR3: CASSPGTGANTGELFF. The CDR3 bases are TGCGCCAGCAGCCCCGGGACAGGGGCGAACACCGGGGAGCTGTTTTTT.

The chain carries TRBV9 and TRBJ2-3; no clear D. Trimming cost V 1 base and J 2 bases, with 5 bases left between them. There are 13 residues in the CDR3. Looked up from germline, CDR1 is SGDLS and CDR2 is YYNGEE. This CDR3 is CASSVSVTDTQYF. CDR3 coding DNA: TGTGCCAGCAGCGTAAGCGTCACAGATACGCAGTATTTT.

The chain combines TRBV7-3 with TRBJ2-6, with TRBD2 identical over 8 bases. The V and J ends lost 11 bases and 2 bases, in that order; junction bases with no gene match: 8. CDR1 and CDR2 from the germline V gene are SGHTA and FQGTGA. The CDR3 runs to 15 residues. CDR3 nucleotide sequence: TGTGCCTCCTCACCGACTAGCGCTGGGGCCAACGTCCTGACTTTC. This translates into CASSPTSAGANVLTF.

The chain is built from TRBV6-1 and TRBJ2-7; no clear D gene. CDR3 size: 15 residues. Germline V gene sequence: CDR1 MNHNS, CDR2 SASEGT. Trimming took 1 base from V and 3 from J, leaving 13 bases between them. The chain's CDR3 is CASSEGRAEFYEQYF. DNA of the CDR3: TGTGCCAGCAGTGAAGGTAGGGCGGAGTTCTACGAGCAGTACTTC.

This clone has a single count. The chain recombines TRBV10-1 with TRBJ2-1, with 7 bases aligning to TRBD2. In germline, CDR1 is WNHNN, CDR2 SYGVQD (reference sequence). This CDR3 is built from 15 residues. The V and J ends lost 2 bases and 0 bases, in that order; junction bases with no gene match: 1. CDR3 amino acids: CASSEAGASYNEQFF. DNA for the CDR3: TGCGCCAGCAGTGAGGCGGGAGCCTCCTACAATGAGCAGTTCTTC.

The chain combines TRBV2 with TRBJ2-3; D unclear. The CDR3 is 12 amino acids. Germline V lookup: CDR1 SNHLY, CDR2 FYNNEI. V was clipped by 4 bases and J by 4 bases, with 6 bases between them. Here the CDR3 DNA reads TGTGCCAGCAGTGGGGGATCAGATACGCAGTATTTT. It is translated as CASSGGSDTQYF.

This clone was detected only a few times. V usage is TRBV30 and J usage is TRBJ1-4, with D hard to call. CDR1 is GTSNPN and CDR2 is SVGIG in the germline V gene (reference sequence). V lost 1 base, J lost 6 bases, and 21 bases lay in between. The length of the CDR3 is 17 residues. CDR3 amino acids: CAWSAPRGLAKDEKLFF. CDR3 DNA: TGTGCCTGGAGTGCCCCCCGAGGCTTGGCCAAAGATGAAAAACTGTTTTTT.

This chain joins TRBV5-1 and TRBJ1-2, with D hard to call. The CDR3 sequence is 17 residues long. Trimming removed 6 bases at V and 3 bases at J, with 24 bases between. Germline CDR1 SGHRS, CDR2 YFSETQ. This CDR3 reads CASKNTDRREDYYGYTF. The CDR3 nucleotides read TGCGCCAGCAAGAATACCGATAGACGGGAAGATTACTATGGCTACACCTTC.

J is TRBJ2-5 and V is TRBV15; D is uncertain. The CDR3 has 12 residues. Germline V gene data show CDR1 as LNHNV and CDR2 as YYDKDF (reference sequence). The V end lost 4 bases, the J end lost 7 bases, and 10 bases lay between the germline ends. The CDR3 loop is CATSTLDGTQYF. For the CDR3, the DNA is TGTGCCACCAGCACACTTGACGGGACCCAGTACTTC.

The V and J genes are TRBV7-2 and TRBJ1-1; D not certain. This CDR3 is 12 amino acids long. Germline CDR1 is SGHTA and CDR2 is FQGNSA. V lost 6 bases and J 6 bases, leaving 11 bases between the germline ends. The CDR3 loop reads CASSPYRAEAFF. The CDR3, as DNA: TGTGCCAGCAGTCCTTACCGCGCTGAAGCTTTCTTT. Using reference TRBV7-2 and TRBJ1-1 for the parts outside the CDR3, the full variable domain is GAGVSQSPSNKVTEKGKDVELRCDPISGHTALYWYRQSLGQGLEFLIYFQGNSAPDKSGLPSDRFSAERTGGSVSTLTIQRTQQEDSAVYLCASSPYRAEAFFGQGTRLTVV.

This chain uses TRBV7-2 with TRBJ2-3; TRBD2 matches at 8 bases. The length of the CDR3 is 16 residues. Germline V gives CDR1 SGHTA, CDR2 FQGNSA. Germline trimming cut 5 bases from V and 5 bases from J; bases unmatched to any gene: 12. CDR3 region: CASSPIRAGGGDTQYF. The CDR3 bases are TGTGCCAGCAGCCCCATAAGGGCGGGAGGTGGAGATACGCAGTATTTT.

The rearrangement links TRBV5-1 to TRBJ2-1, with 7 bases matching TRBD2. This CDR3 comprises 14 residues. Germline CDR1 is SGHRS and CDR2 is YFSETQ. With 3 bases clipped from V and 6 bases from J, the junction kept 6 bases outside the gene matches. CDR3 protein: CASSWITGGNEQFF. In nucleotides, the CDR3 is TGCGCCAGCAGCTGGATAACGGGGGGCAATGAGCAGTTCTTC.

J is TRBJ2-7 and V is TRBV4-3; the match to TRBD1 covers 7 bases. V was clipped by 4 bases and J by 5 bases; unmatched bases: 5. CDR1 and CDR2 from the germline V gene are LGHNA and YSLEER. The CDR3 runs to 13 residues. The CDR3: CASSRQGTHEQYF. CDR3 DNA sequence: TGCGCCAGCAGCCGACAGGGAACCCACGAGCAGTACTTC.

The chain links TRBV19 to TRBJ2-7, with a tentative D call TRBD1 (5 bases). The CDR3 consists of 15 residues. Germline loops: CDR1 LNHDA, CDR2 SQIVND (reference sequence). V gave up 4 bases and J gave up 0 bases, with 13 bases separating them. The CDR3 is CASSTGRGLSYEQYF. CDR3 DNA: TGTGCCAGTAGTACCGGAAGGGGCCTCTCCTACGAGCAGTACTTC.

The chain uses TRBV6-1 and TRBJ1-4; D ambiguous. Germline assignment: CDR1 MNHNS and CDR2 SASEGT. The CDR3 covers 15 residues. Trimming shortened V by 6 bases and J by 5 bases, and 16 bases separated the two germline ends. CDR3 sequence (DNA): TGTGCCAGCAGACGGGAACAGACGATGAATGAAAAACTGTTTTTT. Translating it yields CASRREQTMNEKLFF.